The 12 T cell receptor beta chains below come from one sample, sequenced in a study of blood T cell repertoires in COVID-19. Profiling relied on immunoSEQ multiplex PCR, and the TCRdb table lists in-frame clones only, not all of them. The data contain some 180,000 clones, roughly four fifths of them singletons. Material for sequencing was peripheral blood. All receptors come from a woman aged 35 to 49 with COVID-19, enrolled during active disease.

This clone is a singleton in its sample. DNA for the CDR3: TGTGCCAGCTCACCACCGGCTAGCGGGCCTGAGCAGTTCTTC. Protein product: CASSPPASGPEQFF. The gene calls are TRBV18 and TRBJ2-1, with 8 bases lining up with TRBD2. The germline V gene encodes CDR1 KGHSH and CDR2 LQKENI. The CDR3 contains 14 residues. V trimming: 0 bases; J trimming: 9 bases; junction bases outside the gene matches: 4.

As DNA, the CDR3 is TGTGCCAGCAGTGGACAGGCCGCCCCTTTAGTTGGCAATCAGCCCCAGCATTTT. Translation: CASSGQAAPLVGNQPQHF. This chain joins TRBV6-1 and TRBJ1-5, with D perhaps TRBD1 (6 bases). Deletions cut 4 bases from V and 2 bases from J, with 21 bases between. This CDR3 contains 18 residues. The germline CDR1 and CDR2 sequences are MNHNS and SASEGT.

The chain employs TRBV5-4 and TRBJ2-3; D may be TRBD2 (7 bases). V lost 4 bases and J lost 2, with 14 bases in between. The CDR3 is 15 amino acids. CDR1 is SGHNT, CDR2 YYREEE, per germline (reference sequence). Here the CDR3 DNA reads TGTGCCAGCAGCGGGTGGGGGGGCCTCACAGATACGCAGTATTTT. Translation: CASSGWGGLTDTQYF.

The V gene is TRBV4-2, the J gene TRBJ2-7; the match to TRBD2 covers 7 bases. The CDR3 has 17 residues. CDR1 LGHNA and CDR2 YNFKEQ come from the germline V gene. The junction had 14 bases not matched to a gene; V was cut back by 1 base and J by 5 bases. The CDR3 here is CASSQGFLLSGINEQYF. The CDR3 bases are TGTGCCAGCAGCCAAGGGTTCTTGTTAAGCGGGATCAACGAGCAGTACTTC.

The chain is built from TRBV6-6 and TRBJ1-3, with D possibly matching TRBD1 (5 bases). The CDR3 covers 15 residues. Between the trimmed V and J ends, which lost 6 bases and 0 bases, there was a span of 12 bases. The germline V gene encodes CDR1 MNHNY and CDR2 SVGAGI (reference sequence). This CDR3 is CASSHTGDSGNTIYF. CDR3 DNA: TGTGCCAGCAGCCACACGGGGGACTCTGGAAACACCATATATTTT.

V usage is TRBV5-5 and J usage is TRBJ1-1; possibly TRBD1 for D (6 bases). The V gene lost 2 bases and the J gene lost 4 bases, with 6 bases spanning the gap. The length of the CDR3 is 12 residues. Germline V CDR1 and CDR2: SGHKS, YYEKEE (reference sequence). CDR3 in amino acids: CASSLQGTEAFF. CDR3 sequence (DNA): TGTGCCAGCAGCTTACAGGGCACTGAAGCTTTCTTT.

This clone was observed a few times. The rearrangement uses TRBV5-1 and TRBJ1-4; a possible D gene is TRBD1 (6 bases). The V gene lost 4 bases and the J gene lost 17 bases, with 24 bases spanning the gap. This CDR3 spans 14 amino acids. Per the germline V gene, CDR1 is SGHRS and CDR2 is YFSETQ. CDR3 sequence reads: CASSNARGRNPLFF. The CDR3 DNA reads as TGCGCCAGCAGCAACGCCAGGGGCAGGAACCCACTATTTTTT. Combining the CDR3 with reference TRBV5-1 and TRBJ1-4 gives the whole variable domain KAGVTQTPRYLIKTRGQQVTLSCSPISGHRSVSWYQQTPGQGLQFLFEYFSETQRNKGNFPGRFSGRQFSNSRSEMNVSTLELGDSALYLCASSNARGRNPLFFGSGTQLSVL.

This clone occurred many times. The chain has TRBV7-9 and TRBJ2-3; TRBD2 agrees at 13 bases. J was trimmed by 3 bases and V by 5 bases; bases with no gene match: 5. CDR1 SEHNR and CDR2 FQNEAQ come from the germline V gene (reference sequence). The CDR3 consists of 16 residues. Written as DNA, the CDR3 is TGTGCCAGCAGCCCCCGGACTAGCGGGAGTACAGATACGCAGTATTTT. This translates into CASSPRTSGSTDTQYF.

The rearrangement uses TRBV6-1 and TRBJ1-2; D perhaps matches TRBD1 (5 bases). The CDR3 is 14 residues long. CDR1 and CDR2 from the germline V gene are MNHNS and SASEGT. V dropped 3 bases and J dropped 2 bases, with 10 bases sitting between them. Written as DNA, the CDR3 is TGTGCCAGCAGTGACGGCAGGGCCAACTATGGCTACACCTTC. It translates to CASSDGRANYGYTF.

CDR3 residues: CASSYGRASTDTQYF. As DNA, the CDR3 is TGTGCCAGCTCATACGGGAGGGCCAGCACAGATACGCAGTATTTT. The V gene is TRBV18, the J gene TRBJ2-3; the match to TRBD2 covers 8 bases. V shed 5 bases and J 0 bases; nucleotides not matched to a gene: 4. CDR1 KGHSH and CDR2 LQKENI come from the germline V gene. The CDR3 is made up of 15 amino acids.

The rearrangement links TRBV4-1 to TRBJ1-2; no clear D. The germline CDR1 and CDR2 sequences are MGHRA and YSYEKL. Trimming stripped 0 bases from V and 3 bases from J, with 14 bases between. The CDR3 is 16 amino acids. CDR3 coding DNA: TGCGCCAGCAGCCAAGATGACAAGGCGGGTTACTATGGCTACACCTTC. It translates to CASSQDDKAGYYGYTF.

This clone came up once. The chain employs TRBV6-5 and TRBJ2-7, with 9 bases identical to TRBD1. The junction had 13 bases not matched to a gene; V was cut back by 10 bases and J by 3 bases. CDR1 and CDR2 (germline): MNHEY, SVGAGI. The CDR3 spans 15 residues. CDR3: CAIYTDPGQGYEQYV. DNA of the CDR3: TGTGCCATCTATACCGATCCGGGACAGGGCTACGAGCAGTACGTC.